The T cell receptor (beta chain) described here comes from a study of blood T cell repertoires in COVID-19. Study context: The United States, Italy and Spain provided the acute and convalescent COVID-19 samples. From T cells, B-cell-depleted T cells, or PBMCs came the material, which was cDNA or gDNA.

Original data processing: Reference gene primer amplification yielded estimated nucleated cell counts. TCRdb's copy holds only in-frame clones and misses some; the assay was immunoSEQ multiplex PCR. V and J calls plus clone size are reproduced from that table; the DNA served to infer D and trimming. The table has approximately 150,000 clones, roughly 84% seen once. V lost 8 bases and J lost 4, with 18 bases in between. In germline, CDR1 is LNHDA, CDR2 SQIVND (reference sequence). The CDR3 totals 15 residues. The chain employs TRBV19 and TRBJ2-1; perhaps TRBD2 as D (5 bases). This sequence was found in a man in his sixties with active or convalescent COVID-19. Sequenced: peripheral blood. The CDR3 spells CASSFLERRYNEQFF. CDR3 in DNA: TGTGCCAGTTCCTTTTTGGAGCGGAGGTACAATGAGCAGTTCTTC.